These 32 T cell receptor beta chains were sequenced from one sample in a study of monozygotic twins with inflammatory bowel disease. TCRdb processed the 5' RACE reads again and assigns one entry to each CDR3 protein, with no DNA. The sample has some 89,000 distinct CDR3 sequences; the top ten hold just under 7.5%. Sequenced sample: blood. The source is a human donor with ulcerative colitis or Crohn's disease, or a healthy co-twin of an affected twin (not recorded which).

The gene calls are TRBV7-9 and TRBJ2-7. The CDR3 is made up of 14 amino acids. The V gene's germline CDR1 is SEHNR and CDR2 FQNEAQ (reference sequence). The CDR3 loop is CASSLLGGLDEQYF.

The rearrangement uses TRBV10-3 and TRBJ1-5; the TCRdb D gene call, TRBD1, has no DNA to confirm it. CDR3 length equals 13 residues. Germline CDR1 ENHRY, CDR2 SYGVKD. The CDR3 region is CAIRGQSGQPQHF.

The chain recombines TRBV6-1 with TRBJ1-4. In germline, CDR1 is MNHNS, CDR2 SASEGT. The CDR3 is made up of 13 amino acids. CDR3 loop: CASSLTAVEKLFF.

The rearrangement joins TRBV5-1 to TRBJ1-6; the TCRdb D gene call, TRBD1, has no DNA to confirm it. In germline, CDR1 is SGHRS, CDR2 YFSETQ. The CDR3 has 16 residues. This CDR3 is CASRTGSSAGNSPLHF.

The chain combines TRBV3-1 with TRBJ2-1; the TRBD2 assignment by TCRdb is unverifiable without DNA. The CDR3 covers 19 residues. Germline assignment: CDR1 LGHDT and CDR2 YNNKEL (reference sequence). The CDR3 sequence: CASSQERSRPSGGGNEQFF.

The V gene is TRBV7-9, the J gene TRBJ1-1. CDR3 length: 15 amino acids. Per germline, CDR1 SEHNR and CDR2 FQNEAQ (reference sequence). The CDR3 loop is CASSLIGPAGTEAFF.

The chain employs TRBV10-3 and TRBJ2-1; TCRdb's D call, TRBD1, is unchecked because there is no DNA. This CDR3 contains 15 residues. The germline gives CDR1 ENHRY, CDR2 SYGVKD. The CDR3 loop is CAISDGTAPYNEQFF.

The CDR3 sequence is CASSQDSYSTNEQFF. V and J are TRBV4-1 and TRBJ2-1. Germline CDR1 reads MGHRA; CDR2 reads YSYEKL. The CDR3 contains 15 residues.

CDR3 sequence reads: CASSLSRVGEQYF. This chain connects TRBV7-3 to TRBJ2-7; TCRdb picks TRBD1, but there is no DNA to check that call. This CDR3 has 13 amino acids. CDR1 and CDR2 (germline): SGHTA, FQGTGA. The full variable domain, completed using reference TRBV7-3 and TRBJ2-7, is GAGVSQTPSNKVTEKGKYVELRCDPISGHTALYWYRQSLGQGPEFLIYFQGTGAADDSGLPNDRFFAVRPEGSVSTLKIQRTERGDSAVYLCASSLSRVGEQYFGPGTRLTVT.

The rearrangement joins TRBV10-3 to TRBJ2-7; there is no DNA to check the TCRdb D call of TRBD1. CDR3 length: 13 amino acids. Germline V lookup: CDR1 ENHRY, CDR2 SYGVKD. The CDR3 reads CAIGRDRDSEQYF.

The rearrangement uses TRBV24-1 and TRBJ1-5; TCRdb's D gene call, TRBD1, goes unchecked for lack of DNA. CDR3 size: 13 residues. The V gene's germline CDR1 is KGHDR and CDR2 SFDVKD. CDR3 amino acids: CATGGYSNQPQHF.

The rearrangement links TRBV6-4 to TRBJ1-2; checking the TCRdb D call of TRBD1 is not possible without DNA. There are 20 residues in the CDR3. Germline assignment: CDR1 MRHNA and CDR2 SNTAGT. CDR3 in amino acids: CASKSTLTGGLTSPNYGYTF.

V gene TRBV11-2 combines with J gene TRBJ2-3; the D call from TCRdb, TRBD2, cannot be confirmed without DNA. The V gene's germline CDR1 is SGHAT and CDR2 FQNNGV. This CDR3 is 16 amino acids long. CDR3 region: CASSLLMGLRTDTQYF.

V and J are TRBV7-8 and TRBJ2-5; TCRdb designates TRBD2, a call that cannot be tested without DNA. CDR3 length: 14 residues. CDR1 and CDR2 from the germline V gene are SGHVS and FQNEAQ. The CDR3 here is CASSRGRVQETQYF. Looking up the rest from reference TRBV7-8 and TRBJ2-5 gives the full variable domain: GAGVSQSPRYKVAKRGQDVALRCDPISGHVSLFWYQQALGQGPEFLTYFQNEAQLDKSGLPSDRFFAERPEGSVSTLKIQRTQQEDSAVYLCASSRGRVQETQYFGPGTRLLVL.

The genes are TRBV5-1 and TRBJ2-3; TCRdb designates TRBD2, a call that cannot be tested without DNA. Germline CDR1 and CDR2: SGHRS and YFSETQ. The CDR3 runs to 14 residues. The chain's CDR3 is CASSPGGGTDTQYF.

The chain carries TRBV7-8 and TRBJ2-1; as DNA is missing, the TRBD2 call by TCRdb cannot be tested. Germline V CDR1 and CDR2: SGHVS, FQNEAQ. The CDR3 contains 16 residues. The CDR3 loop reads CASSPWTYGDSNEQFF.

J is TRBJ2-7 and V is TRBV9; TCRdb picks TRBD2, but there is no DNA to check that call. CDR1 and CDR2 from the germline V gene are SGDLS and YYNGEE. The CDR3 extends over 15 amino acids. This CDR3 is CASSAEGTSIYEQYF.

This chain uses TRBV5-1 with TRBJ1-1; the TRBD1 assignment by TCRdb is unverifiable without DNA. Germline CDR1 reads SGHRS; CDR2 reads YFSETQ. This CDR3 is built from 15 residues. CDR3 loop: CASSARTGTSTEAFF.

The chain is built from TRBV7-2 and TRBJ1-5. CDR1 is SGHTA and CDR2 is FQGNSA in the germline V gene. The CDR3 is made up of 12 amino acids. The CDR3 reads CASSLRYQPQHF.

The chain links TRBV11-2 to TRBJ1-1; TCRdb lists TRBD1, though no DNA is available to test this call. The CDR3 spans 14 residues. The V gene's germline CDR1 is SGHAT and CDR2 FQNNGV. The CDR3 loop is CASSPRWGMPEAFF.

The V call is TRBV7-9, the J call TRBJ1-2; the D call of TRBD1 rests on TCRdb alone, since no DNA is present to check it. The CDR3 runs to 15 residues. Per the germline V gene, CDR1 is SEHNR and CDR2 is FQNEAQ (reference sequence). The CDR3 is CVSAGGSVKNYGYTF.

CDR3 sequence reads: CASTRAGGKGDTIYF. This chain links TRBV6-1 with TRBJ1-3; the D gene TCRdb calls, TRBD1, cannot be checked with no DNA. The CDR3 totals 15 residues. Per the germline V gene, CDR1 is MNHNS and CDR2 is SASEGT.

This chain links TRBV6-1 with TRBJ2-7; without DNA, the TCRdb call of TRBD2 cannot be checked. The germline gives CDR1 MNHNS, CDR2 SASEGT. The CDR3 consists of 15 residues. This CDR3 is CASSDGSSLSYEQYF.

The chain recombines TRBV12-3 or TRBV12-4 with TRBJ1-2; the TRBD1 assignment by TCRdb is unverifiable without DNA. There are 13 residues in the CDR3. The CDR3 here is CASGGQSFGRYTF.

The J gene is TRBJ1-2, the V gene TRBV28; without DNA, the TCRdb call of TRBD1 cannot be checked. This CDR3 is 16 amino acids long. Germline CDR1 MDHEN, CDR2 SYDVKM. The CDR3 loop is CASSLGGPGVNYGYTF.

The gene calls are TRBV5-1 and TRBJ1-2; TCRdb gives TRBD1 as the D gene, but with no DNA this cannot be confirmed. The length of the CDR3 is 15 residues. The germline V gene encodes CDR1 SGHRS and CDR2 YFSETQ. The CDR3 reads CASSLGTGPSRGYTF. The complete variable domain, with remaining parts taken from reference TRBV5-1 and TRBJ1-2, reads KAGVTQTPRYLIKTRGQQVTLSCSPISGHRSVSWYQQTPGQGLQFLFEYFSETQRNKGNFPGRFSGRQFSNSRSEMNVSTLELGDSALYLCASSLGTGPSRGYTFGSGTRLTVV.

This chain links TRBV5-6 with TRBJ1-1; the TCRdb call, TRBD1, lacks DNA for checking. Per germline, CDR1 SGHDT and CDR2 YYEEEE. The CDR3 has 14 amino acids. The CDR3 spells CASSPTDLNTEAFF.

V is TRBV20-1 and J is TRBJ2-1; TCRdb outputs TRBD1, but without DNA this stays unchecked. Germline V CDR1 and CDR2: DFQATT, SNEGSKA (reference sequence). CDR3 length: 12 amino acids. The CDR3 loop reads CSGQPGGAEQFF.

This rearrangement joins TRBV5-8 to TRBJ2-7; the TRBD2 assignment by TCRdb is unverifiable without DNA. The CDR3 is 15 amino acids. Germline V gives CDR1 SGHTS, CDR2 YDEGEE. CDR3 region: CASSLTAPGGYEQYF.

The gene calls are TRBV3-1 and TRBJ1-2. Germline V gene lookup returns CDR1 LGHDT and CDR2 YNNKEL (reference sequence). The CDR3 loop spans 13 amino acids. The CDR3 region is CASSQRTPYGYTF.

The chain has TRBV20-1 and TRBJ1-1; TCRdb returns TRBD1, unconfirmable since there is no DNA. Looked up from germline, CDR1 is DFQATT and CDR2 is SNEGSKA (reference sequence). This CDR3 has 13 amino acids. CDR3: CSAVWGRNTEASF.

The chain couples TRBV10-3 to TRBJ2-4; the TCRdb call, TRBD2, lacks DNA for checking. The CDR3 runs to 16 residues. Germline V lookup: CDR1 ENHRY, CDR2 SYGVKD. The CDR3 region is CAISADGLLAKNIQYF.